The TCR beta chain described here comes from a study of shared clonotypes between healthy human individuals. Naive CD8 cells were CD45RO-negative, positively selected for CCR7, excluding terminally differentiated effector memory CD45RA+ cells. The assay was immunoSEQ multiplex PCR, and TCRdb's table has in-frame clones only and misses some. The data contain more than 2 million clones, 90% to 95% of them singletons. Trimming shortened V by 3 bases and J by 5 bases, and 20 bases separated the two germline ends. Germline V lookup: CDR1 MDHEN, CDR2 SYDVKM. The CDR3 consists of 16 residues. The sequence derives from a man aged 18 to 30 in good health. Some clones in this sample may be carry-over from other donors' samples. The chain links TRBV28 to TRBJ2-7; no firm D call. Sequencing was performed on naive CD8+ T cells from PBMCs. The CDR3, as DNA: TGTGCCAGCAGTTTCTTTGGGCAGCCCCATGGAAACGAGCAGTACTTC. Translating gives CASSFFGQPHGNEQYF.